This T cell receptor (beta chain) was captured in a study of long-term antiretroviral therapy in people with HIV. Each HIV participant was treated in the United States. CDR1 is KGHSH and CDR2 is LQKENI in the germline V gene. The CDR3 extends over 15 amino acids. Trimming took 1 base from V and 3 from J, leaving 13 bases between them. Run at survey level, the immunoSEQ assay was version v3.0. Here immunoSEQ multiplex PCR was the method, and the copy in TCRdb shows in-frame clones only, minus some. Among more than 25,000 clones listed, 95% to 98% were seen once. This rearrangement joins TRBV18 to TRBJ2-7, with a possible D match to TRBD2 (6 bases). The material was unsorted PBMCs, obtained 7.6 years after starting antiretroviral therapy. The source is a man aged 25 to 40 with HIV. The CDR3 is CASSPLREVGYEQYF. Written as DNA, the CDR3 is TGTGCCAGCTCACCACTTAGGGAGGTAGGCTACGAGCAGTACTTC.